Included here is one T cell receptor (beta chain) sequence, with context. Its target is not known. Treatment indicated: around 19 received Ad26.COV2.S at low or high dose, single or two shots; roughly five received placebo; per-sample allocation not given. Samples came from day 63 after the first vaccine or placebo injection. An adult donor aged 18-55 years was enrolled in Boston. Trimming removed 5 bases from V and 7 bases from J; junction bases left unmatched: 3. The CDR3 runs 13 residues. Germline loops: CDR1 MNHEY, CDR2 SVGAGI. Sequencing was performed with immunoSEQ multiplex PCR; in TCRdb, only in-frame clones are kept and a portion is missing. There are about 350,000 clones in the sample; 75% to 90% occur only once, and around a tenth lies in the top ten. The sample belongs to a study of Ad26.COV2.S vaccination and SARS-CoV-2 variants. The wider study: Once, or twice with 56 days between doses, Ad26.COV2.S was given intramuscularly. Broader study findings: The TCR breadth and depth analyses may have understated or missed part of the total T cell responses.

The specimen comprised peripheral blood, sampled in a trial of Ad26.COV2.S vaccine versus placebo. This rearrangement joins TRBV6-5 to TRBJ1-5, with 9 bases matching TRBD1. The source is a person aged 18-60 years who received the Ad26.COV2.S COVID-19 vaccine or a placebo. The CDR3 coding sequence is TGTGCCAGCAGTATAACAGGGGGCCAGCCCCAGCATTTT. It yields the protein CASSITGGQPQHF.